A selection of T cell receptor beta chains follows, all from one sample in a study of spatial heterogeneity in lung cancer. From the 5' RACE reads, TCRdb called clonotypes with MiXCR, one entry per CDR3 protein. Of tens of thousands of distinct CDR3 sequences in the sample, around 12% were seen once. This sample comprised PBMCs, obtained at surgery. The receptors here all came from a male donor with early-stage non-small cell lung cancer. CDR3s include the opening cysteine and the closing phenylalanine or tryptophan. D genes are given only for firm matches. A row's size may be missing; if present it is once, few, many or a size class.

.	.	TRBV20-1	TRBJ2-7	TGCAGTGCTAATCGTGGCAGCTCCTACGAGCAGTACTTC	CSANRGSSYEQYF
TRBD2	.	TRBV29-1	TRBJ2-7	TGCAGCGTTGCTAGCGGGAGTGGTTACGAGCAGTACTTC	CSVASGSGYEQYF
.	.	TRBV29-1	TRBJ2-5	TGCAGCAAAAATCGGGGTTCCCAGTACTTC	CSKNRGSQYF
TRBD1	few	TRBV5-1	TRBJ1-1	TGCGCCAGCAGCGAGGGGGCGACCACTGAAGCTTTCTTT	CASSEGATTEAFF
.	few	TRBV5-1	TRBJ1-1	TGCGCCAGCAGAACAGACCCGAACACTGAAGCTTTCTTT	CASRTDPNTEAFF
.	few	TRBV30	TRBJ2-6	TGTGCCTGGACGGAGGGGGGAGGCCTGACTTTC	CAWTEGGGLTF
TRBD1	few	TRBV29-1	TRBJ2-7	TGCAGCGTCCTGACAGGGGGCGTTTACGAGCAGTACTTC	CSVLTGGVYEQYF
.	.	TRBV7-2	TRBJ2-2	TGTGCCAGCAGCTTGGGGACACTGAACACCGGGGAGCTGTTTTTT	CASSLGTLNTGELFF
.	many	TRBV6-1	TRBJ1-5	TGTGCCAGCAGTGAAGGGGAAGGGGGCAATCAGCCCCAGCATTTT	CASSEGEGGNQPQHF
.	few	TRBV14	TRBJ2-2	TGTGCCAGCAGCCCGGGCCCCAGTCCCAGGGAGCTGTTTTTT	CASSPGPSPRELFF
TRBD2	.	TRBV3-1	TRBJ2-4	TGTGCCAGCAGCCAAACTAGCGGGGGGCGGGGCGCCAAAAACATTCAGTACTTC	CASSQTSGGRGAKNIQYF
TRBD1	few	TRBV5-1	TRBJ2-3	TGCGCCAGCAGCTTGGAAGGACAGGGACCAGATACGCAGTATTTT	CASSLEGQGPDTQYF
.	many	TRBV20-1	TRBJ2-7	TGCAGTGCTAGAGCTACTTCATACGAGCAGTACTTC	CSARATSYEQYF
.	once	TRBV7-9	TRBJ2-7	TGTGCCAGCAGCCTTGGTCCAGGGTGGGACTACGAGCAGTACTTC	CASSLGPGWDYEQYF
TRBD1	many	TRBV3-1	TRBJ2-5	TGTGCCAGCAACGAAGGGACAGAAGAGACCCAGTACTTC	CASNEGTEETQYF
TRBD1	.	TRBV7-8	TRBJ1-4	TGTGCCAGCAGCTGGGCGGTGACGTTACAGGGGTCTAATGAAAAACTGTTTTTT	CASSWAVTLQGSNEKLFF
TRBD2	few	TRBV3-1	TRBJ2-1	TGTGCCAGCAGCCATTCGGGACTAGCGGCCTCCTACAATGAGCAGTTCTTC	CASSHSGLAASYNEQFF
TRBD1	.	TRBV29-1	TRBJ2-7	TGCAGCGTTACCCAACGGACAGGGAGGCACGAGCAGTACTTC	CSVTQRTGRHEQYF
TRBD1	.	TRBV2	TRBJ1-2	TGTGCCAGCAGTGAAGGCGGATCACAGGGGTACTATGGCTACACCTTC	CASSEGGSQGYYGYTF
TRBD1	.	TRBV19	TRBJ2-2	TGTGCCACCAACCGGGACAGGGGATACACCGGGGAGCTGTTTTTT	CATNRDRGYTGELFF
.	few	TRBV6-2/TRBV6-3	TRBJ1-1	TGTGCCAGCAGTCATACTATGGGAGCTTTCTTT	CASSHTMGAFF
.	few	TRBV29-1	TRBJ2-7	TGCAGCGCTAGGACAGCGGGGGAGCAGTACTTC	CSARTAGEQYF
.	.	TRBV5-1	TRBJ1-2	TGCGCCAGCAGCTCGGAAGGGGCCGGCTACACCTTC	CASSSEGAGYTF
TRBD1	many	TRBV4-1	TRBJ1-5	TGCGCCAGCAGCCAAGACCAGGGGGGGGGTCAGCCCCAGCATTTT	CASSQDQGGGQPQHF
TRBD2	few	TRBV3-1	TRBJ2-3	TGTGCCAGCTCCGATCCGGGACTAGTCACAGATACGCAGTATTTT	CASSDPGLVTDTQYF
.	few	TRBV19	TRBJ1-5	TGTGCCACCTCGGGCCGGGGCTTAAGCAATCAGCCCCAGCATTTT	CATSGRGLSNQPQHF
TRBD1	few	TRBV10-3	TRBJ1-1	TGTGCCATCAAGACAGGGGCCTCGAACACTGAAGCTTTCTTT	CAIKTGASNTEAFF
.	few	TRBV19	TRBJ1-5	TGTGCCAGTAAGGGCAGGGGCAATCAGCCCCAGCATTTT	CASKGRGNQPQHF
TRBD2	many	TRBV25-1	TRBJ2-1	TGTGCCAGCAGTCTGCGGGAGTATAGTGAGCAGTTCTTC	CASSLREYSEQFF
.	many	TRBV11-2	TRBJ2-7	TGTGCCAGCACCGCAGTGGGCATTCTGGGCCATAGCTCCTACGAGCAGTACTTC	CASTAVGILGHSSYEQYF
.	few	TRBV24-1	TRBJ2-3	TGTGCCACCAGTGATAGCGGACCGGACACAGATACGCAGTATTTT	CATSDSGPDTDTQYF
.	few	TRBV5-4	TRBJ2-5	TGTGCCAGCAGCTTCTCAGGAAGGGCGAGGGGAGGAGAGACCCAGTACTTC	CASSFSGRARGGETQYF
TRBD1	many	TRBV29-1	TRBJ2-5	TGCAGCGTTGATCGGACAGGGCGGAAGGAGACCCAGTACTTC	CSVDRTGRKETQYF
.	.	TRBV18	TRBJ2-3	TGTGCCAGCTCACCAGTTGTCGGCACAGATACGCAGTATTTT	CASSPVVGTDTQYF
.	.	TRBV7-2	TRBJ2-3	TGTGCCAGCGGGAGAGGAGGGACAGATACGCAGTATTTT	CASGRGGTDTQYF
.	.	TRBV18	TRBJ2-5	TGTGCCAGCTCACCGGATGGGGGCCAAGAGACCCAGTACTTC	CASSPDGGQETQYF
TRBD2	.	TRBV20-1	TRBJ2-5	TGCAGTGCAGCCCCACTTAGCGGGAGACGAGAGACCCAGTACTTC	CSAAPLSGRRETQYF
TRBD2	few	TRBV5-1	TRBJ2-3	TGCGCCAGCACCCTGACTAGCGGGGATATCACAGATACGCAGTATTTT	CASTLTSGDITDTQYF
.	.	TRBV19	TRBJ1-1	TGTGCCAGTAGTAAAGTTGCCTCGGGTCCCTATGAAGCTTTCTTT	CASSKVASGPYEAFF
.	few	TRBV5-1	TRBJ1-6	TGCGCCAGCAGCTTGATTCAGGGTGAGAACTATAATTCACCCCTCCACTTT	CASSLIQGENYNSPLHF
.	few	TRBV29-1	TRBJ2-1	TGCAGCGCCCGAAAGATGGCCGGCGACAATGAGCAGTTCTTC	CSARKMAGDNEQFF
TRBD1	few	TRBV11-2	TRBJ1-2	TGTGCCAGCAGCTTAGGAGGGGGCGCGGACGGCTACACCTTC	CASSLGGGADGYTF
TRBD2	.	TRBV7-6	TRBJ2-2	TGTGCCAGCAGCCCGACTAGCAACACCGGGGAGCTGTTTTTT	CASSPTSNTGELFF
TRBD1	.	TRBV10-3	TRBJ2-7	TGTGCCACCCGTGAGGACAGGGACTACGAGCAGTACTTC	CATREDRDYEQYF
.	few	TRBV2	TRBJ1-4	TGTGCCAGCAGATTCACAGGGATAGGGCGCGAAAAACTGTTTTTT	CASRFTGIGREKLFF
TRBD1	few	TRBV9	TRBJ2-7	TGTGCCAGCAGCGCGGGACAGGGGCCAGCCTACGAGCAGTACTTC	CASSAGQGPAYEQYF
TRBD1	few	TRBV20-1	TRBJ2-3	TGCAGTGCTCGGGGACAGGGTACGCAGTATTTT	CSARGQGTQYF
.	.	TRBV19	TRBJ1-5	TGTGCCAGTAGTATAGGAAAGGACGGCAATCAGCCCCAGCATTTT	CASSIGKDGNQPQHF
.	.	TRBV12-3/TRBV12-4	TRBJ2-2	TGTGCCAGCGGATGGAGAACCGGGGAGCTGTTTTTT	CASGWRTGELFF
TRBD1	.	TRBV24-1	TRBJ2-7	TGTGCCACCAGTGAAACAGGGGAATCGGATGAGCAGTACTTC	CATSETGESDEQYF
.	few	TRBV20-1	TRBJ2-7	TGCAGTGCCCTCCCCTTGAGCAGGGGCTCCTACGAGCAGTACTTC	CSALPLSRGSYEQYF
.	.	TRBV30	TRBJ2-2	TGTGCCTGGACCGTCAGGGGAGCGAGCACCGGGGAGCTGTTTTTT	CAWTVRGASTGELFF
TRBD1	few	TRBV5-1	TRBJ1-6	TGCGCCAGCAGCTTGGGCGGAGGGACAGGGAATTCACCCCTCCACTTT	CASSLGGGTGNSPLHF
.	.	TRBV6-2/TRBV6-3	TRBJ2-5	TGTGCCAGCACAATTTACTTTGAAGAGACCCAGTACTTC	CASTIYFEETQYF
.	few	TRBV30	TRBJ1-1	TGTGCCTGGAGATCTGGGGGTTTGGGTGAAGCTTTCTTT	CAWRSGGLGEAFF